The 27 T cell receptor beta chains given below trace back to one sample, sequenced in a study of T cell responses to AZD1222 COVID-19 vaccine. Only in-frame clones appear in the TCRdb table, and some are missing; sequencing was by immunoSEQ multiplex PCR. The sample shows around 130,000 clones, 70% to 90% of them seen only once. This specimen consisted of peripheral blood, obtained on day 0 of AZD1222 vaccination. Receptors were obtained from an adult in good health.

CDR3: CASSLYTDTQYF. The CDR3 DNA is TGTGCCAGCAGCTTGTATACAGATACGCAGTATTTT. The chain employs TRBV5-8 and TRBJ2-3; D unclear. This CDR3 spans 12 amino acids. The germline CDR1 and CDR2 sequences are SGHTS and YDEGEE. The V gene lost 1 base and the J gene lost 3 bases, with 3 bases spanning the gap.

This clone turned up a few times. The chain recombines TRBV24-1 with TRBJ2-7; D might be TRBD1 or TRBD2, each matching 5 bases. CDR3 length: 13 residues. The V gene's germline CDR1 is KGHDR and CDR2 SFDVKD. V was trimmed by 11 bases and J by 7 bases, leaving 20 bases between them. CDR3 DNA sequence: TGTGCCAGAGAGGGGACGGCCCAGAGGGAGCAGTACTTC. It yields the protein CAREGTAQREQYF.

The chain couples TRBV19 to TRBJ2-5; 7 positions agree with TRBD1. CDR1 is LNHDA and CDR2 is SQIVND in the germline V gene (reference sequence). The CDR3 runs 16 residues. J was trimmed by 2 bases and V by 1 base; bases with no gene match: 7. The CDR3 loop is CASSIGLLGQQETQYF. The CDR3 DNA sequence: TGTGCCAGTAGTATAGGTCTCTTGGGACAGCAAGAGACCCAGTACTTC.

The V and J genes are TRBV5-4 and TRBJ2-5; TRBD1 aligns across 9 bases. This CDR3 is built from 14 residues. Germline loops: CDR1 SGHNT, CDR2 YYREEE (reference sequence). With 3 bases clipped from V and 5 bases from J, the junction kept 5 bases outside the gene matches. In nucleotides, the CDR3 is TGTGCCAGCAGCTATCCGGGACAGGGTGAGACCCAGTACTTC. Protein: CASSYPGQGETQYF.

This chain connects TRBV4-1 to TRBJ1-6; the D gene is possibly TRBD1 (6 bases). In germline, CDR1 is MGHRA, CDR2 YSYEKL. The CDR3 runs 17 residues. The V gene lost 4 bases and the J gene lost 8 bases, with 21 bases spanning the gap. CDR3 protein: CASSPSTGRGFDSPLHF. Here the CDR3 DNA reads TGCGCCAGCAGCCCTAGCACAGGCAGGGGCTTCGATTCACCCCTCCACTTT.

Only one count was recorded for this clone. The gene calls are TRBV27 and TRBJ2-7; D is unclear. V lost 5 bases, J lost 4 bases, and 18 bases lay in between. Germline CDR1 reads MNHEY; CDR2 reads SMNVEV (reference sequence). The CDR3 contains 15 residues. The DNA for the CDR3 is TGTGCCAGCAGTCCCATTCCTCCAGGTGAATACGAGCAGTACTTC. Amino acids: CASSPIPPGEYEQYF.

This rearrangement joins TRBV7-3 to TRBJ1-5; the D gene is possibly TRBD1 (5 bases). The length of the CDR3 is 15 residues. Germline lookup yields CDR1 SGHTA and CDR2 FQGTGA. V gave up 5 bases and J gave up 0 bases, with 11 bases separating them. The CDR3 DNA reads as TGTGCCAGCAGCGGGGCGGCAATTAGCAATCAGCCCCAGCATTTT. Protein product: CASSGAAISNQPQHF.

The chain links TRBV6-6 to TRBJ2-3, with TRBD1 matching over 9 bases. The V gene end was trimmed by 5 bases and the J gene end by 3 bases; junction bases not matched to a gene: 6. The germline V gene encodes CDR1 MNHNY and CDR2 SVGAGI (reference sequence). The CDR3 runs to 15 residues. The CDR3 is CASSTSGTGTDTQYF. CDR3 nucleotides: TGTGCCAGCAGTACCTCCGGGACAGGGACAGATACGCAGTATTTT.

This clone was observed a single time. The chain has TRBV3-1 (or the pseudogene TRBV3-2) and TRBJ2-2; 10 bases line up with TRBD2. CDR1 is LGHDT and CDR2 is YNNKEL in the germline V gene (reference sequence). CDR3 size: 17 residues. V gave up 0 bases and J gave up 3 bases; unmatched junction bases: 4. DNA for the CDR3: TGTGCCAGCAGCCAAGACGGAGCGGGGGGGTACACCGGGGAGCTGTTTTTT. Translated, it gives CASSQDGAGGYTGELFF.

This clone came up a few times. The rearrangement links TRBV19 to TRBJ2-7; D is ambiguous. Germline-derived CDR1 and CDR2 are LNHDA and SQIVND (reference sequence). This CDR3 is 13 amino acids long. The V and J ends lost 3 bases and 4 bases respectively, with 10 bases between them. CDR3 loop: CASSIGQQYEQYF. CDR3 sequence (DNA): TGTGCCAGTAGTATCGGGCAGCAATACGAGCAGTACTTC.

This rearrangement joins TRBV28 to TRBJ1-5, with 9 nucleotides matching TRBD1. CDR3 length equals 16 residues. J gave up 0 bases and V 7 bases, and 7 bases lay outside the gene matches. Germline CDR1 and CDR2: MDHEN and SYDVKM. CDR3 DNA sequence: TGTGCCAGCATGGAGGGGACAGGGAATAGCAATCAGCCCCAGCATTTT. Translating gives CASMEGTGNSNQPQHF.

V gene TRBV6-5 combines with J gene TRBJ1-5, with D perhaps matching TRBD1 (5 bases). Trimming pared 5 bases from V and 2 bases from J, leaving 13 bases between. The CDR3 runs to 15 residues. Germline CDR1 is MNHEY and CDR2 is SVGAGI. The CDR3 protein is CASSPRDGGNQPQHF. In nucleotides, the CDR3 is TGTGCCAGCAGTCCCCGGGACGGAGGCAATCAGCCCCAGCATTTT.

The table lists this clone with a count of one. The chain couples TRBV27 to TRBJ1-1, with D perhaps TRBD1 (6 bases). The germline V gene has CDR1 MNHEY and CDR2 SMNVEV (reference sequence). Trimming cost V 5 bases and J 7 bases, with 14 bases left between them. The CDR3 is 13 amino acids. The DNA of the CDR3 is TGTGCCAGCAGTCCCGGGACATACAGTGAAGCTTTCTTT. This translates into CASSPGTYSEAFF.

This clone was detected only once. V usage is TRBV6-6 and J usage is TRBJ2-7; D is uncertain. The CDR3 consists of 12 residues. Looked up from germline, CDR1 is MNHNY and CDR2 is SVGAGI (reference sequence). Trimming pared 2 bases from V and 6 bases from J, leaving 8 bases between. CDR3 protein: CASSYTGGEQYF. In DNA form, the CDR3 reads TGTGCCAGCAGTTACACCGGCGGCGAGCAGTACTTC.

V is TRBV28 and J is TRBJ1-1; TRBD1 might be the D (5 bases). This CDR3 has 14 residues. V lost 7 bases, J lost 7 bases, and 19 bases lay in between. Germline CDR1 reads MDHEN; CDR2 reads SYDVKM. The CDR3 protein is CASIPGTRGLEAFF. As DNA, the CDR3 is TGTGCCAGCATCCCTGGGACCCGAGGCCTTGAAGCTTTCTTT.

The rearrangement uses TRBV19 and TRBJ1-1; D gene unclear. The germline V gene encodes CDR1 LNHDA and CDR2 SQIVND (reference sequence). CDR3 length: 12 amino acids. Trimming pared 7 bases from V and 10 bases from J, leaving 16 bases between. DNA for the CDR3: TGTGCCAGTACGGCATTCGACGAGGGAGCTTTCTTT. Residues: CASTAFDEGAFF.

The chain is built from TRBV6-2 or TRBV6-3 and TRBJ1-2, with D unresolved. The CDR3 contains 14 residues. V was cut by 2 bases and J by 4 bases, with 11 bases left in between. Germline CDR1 is MNHEY and CDR2 is SVGEGT. In DNA, the CDR3 is TGTGCCAGCAGTTACCGGGCGGAGTTCTATGGCTACACCTTC. Translating gives CASSYRAEFYGYTF.

This chain uses TRBV28 with TRBJ2-1; 11 positions match TRBD2. Trimming removed 5 bases from V and 5 bases from J; junction bases left unmatched: 5. CDR3 length: 15 residues. CDR1 MDHEN and CDR2 SYDVKM come from the germline V gene. CDR3 amino acids: CASSTSGSVNNEQFF. The CDR3 DNA sequence: TGTGCCAGCAGTACTAGCGGGAGCGTAAACAATGAGCAGTTCTTC.

This chain links TRBV14 with TRBJ2-1; 11 bases match TRBD2. With 1 base clipped from V and 2 bases from J, the junction kept 7 bases outside the gene matches. There are 18 residues in the CDR3. Germline CDR1 reads SGHDN; CDR2 reads FVKESK. The CDR3 DNA is TGTGCCAGCAGCCAAGGTATAGCGGGGGGGCCTACCTACAATGAGCAGTTCTTC. Protein product: CASSQGIAGGPTYNEQFF. Filled out from reference TRBV14 and TRBJ2-1, the complete variable domain reads EAGVTQFPSHSVIEKGQTVTLRCDPISGHDNLYWYRRVMGKEIKFLLHFVKESKQDESGMPNNRFLAERTGGTYSTLKVQPAELEDSGVYFCASSQGIAGGPTYNEQFFGPGTRLTVL.

V gene TRBV28 combines with J gene TRBJ1-3; TRBD1 is a possible D gene (5 bases). The length of the CDR3 is 17 residues. V was clipped by 6 bases and J by 7 bases, with 25 bases between them. The V gene's germline CDR1 is MDHEN and CDR2 SYDVKM. CDR3 DNA: TGTGCCAGCAGCAAGCCCCTGGGAGGGGCAGCACTGAACACCATATATTTT. It is translated as CASSKPLGGAALNTIYF.

The rearrangement links TRBV7-9 to TRBJ2-5; possible D gene TRBD2, 6 bases. The germline V gene has CDR1 SEHNR and CDR2 FQNEAQ (reference sequence). The CDR3 is made up of 14 amino acids. V lost 2 bases and J 1 base, leaving 8 bases between the germline ends. Here the CDR3 reads CASSLRTTQETQYF. CDR3 bases: TGTGCCAGCAGCTTAAGGACTACCCAAGAGACCCAGTACTTC. Looking up the rest from reference TRBV7-9 and TRBJ2-5 gives the full variable domain: DTGVSQNPRHKITKRGQNVTFRCDPISEHNRLYWYRQTLGQGPEFLTYFQNEAQLEKSRLLSDRFSAERPKGSFSTLEIQRTEQGDSAMYLCASSLRTTQETQYFGPGTRLLVL.

This rearrangement joins TRBV3-1 (or the pseudogene TRBV3-2) to TRBJ1-6; no clear D gene. V was clipped by 4 bases and J by 8 bases, with 12 bases between them. Germline assignment: CDR1 LGHDT and CDR2 YNNKEL (reference sequence). This CDR3 region has 14 residues. As DNA, the CDR3 is TGTGCCAGCAGCCTCGGACGGTCGGATTCACCCCTCCACTTT. It specifies CASSLGRSDSPLHF.

The gene calls are TRBV21-1 and TRBJ1-2; the table's D call, TRBD1, was not checked against the DNA. TRBV21-1 is described as a pseudogene. The CDR3 contains 13 residues. The CDR3 region is CASSKQGYYGYTF. The CDR3 DNA sequence: TGTGCCAGCAGCAAACAGGGTTACTATGGCTACACCTTC.

This chain links TRBV6-4 with TRBJ1-5; tentative D call: TRBD1 (5 bases). CDR3 size: 13 residues. Germline V gives CDR1 MRHNA, CDR2 SNTAGT. V gave up 6 bases and J gave up 4 bases, with 10 bases separating them. The CDR3: CASSTTENQPQHF. CDR3 DNA sequence: TGTGCCAGCAGCACGACAGAAAATCAGCCCCAGCATTTT.

The rearrangement uses TRBV28 and TRBJ2-7; 9 nucleotides match TRBD1. There are 13 residues in the CDR3. Per germline, CDR1 MDHEN and CDR2 SYDVKM. The ends lost 5 bases at V and 5 bases at J; junction bases unmatched: 4. The CDR3, as DNA: TGTGCCAGCAGTCCGGGACAGGGTAACGAGCAGTACTTC. Translating it yields CASSPGQGNEQYF.

The chain couples TRBV24-1 to TRBJ2-7; D ambiguous. The CDR3 is 12 amino acids. Germline CDR1 is KGHDR and CDR2 is SFDVKD. With 3 bases removed from V and 8 bases from J, the gap between germline ends came to 10 bases. DNA of the CDR3: TGTGCCACCAGTGATCCCCTGGGGAAGCAGTACTTC. Its translation is CATSDPLGKQYF.

This chain uses TRBV2 with TRBJ2-4; no clear D. Trimming stripped 9 bases from V and 0 bases from J, with 9 bases between. The CDR3 is 13 amino acids. CDR1 is SNHLY, CDR2 FYNNEI, per germline. CDR3 sequence reads: CASSLLAKNIQYF. In DNA, the CDR3 is TGTGCCAGTTCCCTTCTAGCCAAAAACATTCAGTACTTC.